This T cell receptor beta chain was found in a study of metastatic and nonmetastatic thyroid tumors. Study-level background: Repertoires from blood and tumor or nodule tissue of malignant and benign thyroid patients were compared.

Original processing notes: CDR3 differences across clinicopathological groups were used to build a distant-metastasis classifier for papillary thyroid cancer. TCRdb re-called clones via MiXCR from the PCR reads. TCRdb's processing, not the authors' own work, is the source of the V and J calls. The sample lists tens of thousands of clones; 24% were seen once. V was pared by 5 bases and J by 1 base, with 11 bases between. Germline CDR1 is SGHAT and CDR2 is FQNNGV. The length of the CDR3 is 14 residues. Treatment of any kind had been given to no patient before thyroid surgery. The J gene is TRBJ1-1, the V gene TRBV11-2; maybe TRBD1 (5 bases). The clonotype comes from a female donor with papillary thyroid cancer or a benign thyroid nodule (not recorded which). Some clones in this sample may be carry-over from other donors' samples. Sequencing was performed on blood. The CDR3 sequence: CASSRGRSNTEAFF. The CDR3 DNA sequence: TGTGCCAGCAGCCGGGGACGGTCGAACACTGAAGCTTTCTTT.